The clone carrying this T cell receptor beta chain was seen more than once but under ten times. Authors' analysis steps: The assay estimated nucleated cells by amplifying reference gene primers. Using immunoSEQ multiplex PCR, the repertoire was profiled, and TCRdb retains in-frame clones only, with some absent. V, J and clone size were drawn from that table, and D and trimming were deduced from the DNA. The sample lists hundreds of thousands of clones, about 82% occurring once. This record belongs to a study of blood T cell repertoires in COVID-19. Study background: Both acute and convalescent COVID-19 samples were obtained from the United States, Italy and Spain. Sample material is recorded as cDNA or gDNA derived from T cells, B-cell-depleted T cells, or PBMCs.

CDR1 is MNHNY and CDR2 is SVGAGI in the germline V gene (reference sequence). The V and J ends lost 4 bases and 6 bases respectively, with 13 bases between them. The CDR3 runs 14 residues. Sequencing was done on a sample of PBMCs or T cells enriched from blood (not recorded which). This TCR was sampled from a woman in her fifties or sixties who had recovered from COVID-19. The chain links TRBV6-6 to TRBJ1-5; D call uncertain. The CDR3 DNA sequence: TGTGCCAGCAGTTCGGCGGTCCTTTCTCAGCCCCAGCATTTT. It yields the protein CASSSAVLSQPQHF.